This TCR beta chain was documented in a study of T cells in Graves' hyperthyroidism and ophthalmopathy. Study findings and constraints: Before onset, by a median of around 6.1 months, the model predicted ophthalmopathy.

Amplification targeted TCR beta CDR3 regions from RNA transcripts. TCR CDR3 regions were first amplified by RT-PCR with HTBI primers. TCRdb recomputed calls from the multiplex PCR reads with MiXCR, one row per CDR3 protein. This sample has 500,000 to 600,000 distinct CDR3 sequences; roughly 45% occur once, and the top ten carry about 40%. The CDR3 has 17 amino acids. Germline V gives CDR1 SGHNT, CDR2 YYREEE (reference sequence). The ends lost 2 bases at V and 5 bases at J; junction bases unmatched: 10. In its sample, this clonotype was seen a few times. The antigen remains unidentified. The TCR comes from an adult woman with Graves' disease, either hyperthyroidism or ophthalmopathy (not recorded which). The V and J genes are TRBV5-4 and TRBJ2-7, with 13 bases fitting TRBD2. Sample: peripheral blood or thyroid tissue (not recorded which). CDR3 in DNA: TGTGCCAGCAGCTTAGAACTAGCGGGAGGGCCTTACCACGAGCAGTACTTC. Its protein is CASSLELAGGPYHEQYF.